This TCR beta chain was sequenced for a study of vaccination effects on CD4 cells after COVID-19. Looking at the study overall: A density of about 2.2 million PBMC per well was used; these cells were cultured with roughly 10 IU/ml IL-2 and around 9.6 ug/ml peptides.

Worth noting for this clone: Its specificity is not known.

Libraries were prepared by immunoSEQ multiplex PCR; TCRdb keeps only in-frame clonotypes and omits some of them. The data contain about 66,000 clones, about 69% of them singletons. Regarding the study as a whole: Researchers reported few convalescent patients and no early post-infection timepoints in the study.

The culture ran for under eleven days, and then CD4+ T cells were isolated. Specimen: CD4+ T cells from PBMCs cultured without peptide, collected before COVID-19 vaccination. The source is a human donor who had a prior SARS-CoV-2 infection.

CDR3: CASSRTGGAYNEQFF. The CDR3 DNA sequence: TGTGCCAGCAGCCGGACAGGGGGCGCCTACAATGAGCAGTTCTTC. The chain is built from TRBV3-1 (or the pseudogene TRBV3-2) and TRBJ2-1; 11 bases align to TRBD1. Germline V CDR1 and CDR2: LGHDT, YNNKEL (reference sequence). This CDR3 region has 15 residues. The J segment lost 2 bases and the V segment lost 4 bases, leaving 1 base of the junction unmatched.